The 8 T cell receptor beta chains presented below share a single source sample, sequenced in a study of cytomegalovirus exposure and HLA in healthy donors. 13 Jbeta primers and 60 Vbeta primers were used for the PCR. Here immunoSEQ multiplex PCR was the method, and the copy in TCRdb shows in-frame clones only, minus some. The sample holds 130,000 to 150,000 clones; 73% are singletons and the top ten take roughly 1.3%. The sample taken for sequencing was PBMCs. These receptors originate from a woman aged 40 to 50 in good health and CMV-seronegative.

J is TRBJ1-1 and V is TRBV14; the D gene is possibly TRBD1 (5 bases). This CDR3 is 16 amino acids long. Germline V gene lookup returns CDR1 SGHDN and CDR2 FVKESK. V was clipped by 6 bases and J by 5 bases, with 22 bases between them. Here the CDR3 DNA reads TGTGCCAGCAGAGACCTTTTGGGGCCCCCCTCAACTGAAGCTTTCTTT. The encoded protein is CASRDLLGPPSTEAFF.

The chain is built from TRBV7-8 and TRBJ2-1, with TRBD2 matching over 9 bases. V lost 1 base and J lost 8; bases outside the gene matches: 6. The germline V gene has CDR1 SGHVS and CDR2 FQNEAQ. The CDR3 sequence is 15 residues long. The CDR3 bases are TGTGCCAGCAGCTTAGGCGGGGGGGCCTGGGATGAGCAGTTCTTC. Protein product: CASSLGGGAWDEQFF.

V usage is TRBV2 and J usage is TRBJ2-1; 7 positions match TRBD2. V shed 4 bases and J 7 bases; nucleotides not matched to a gene: 16. CDR1 and CDR2 (germline): SNHLY, FYNNEI. CDR3 length: 17 amino acids. The CDR3 reads CASSGVGDWRGSNEQFF. The CDR3 DNA sequence: TGTGCCAGCAGTGGGGTGGGGGATTGGCGGGGGTCGAATGAGCAGTTCTTC. Supplemented by reference TRBV2 and TRBJ2-1, the full variable domain reads EPEVTQTPSHQVTQMGQEVILRCVPISNHLYFYWYRQILGQKVEFLVSFYNNEISEKSEIFDDQFSVERPDGSNFTLKIRSTKLEDSAMYFCASSGVGDWRGSNEQFFGPGTRLTVL.

The chain is built from TRBV6-6 and TRBJ1-1, with D maybe TRBD1 (6 bases). Germline CDR1 and CDR2: MNHNY and SVGAGI (reference sequence). Deletions cut 1 base from V and 0 bases from J, with 9 bases between. This CDR3 has 15 amino acids. The CDR3 nucleotides read TGTGCCAGCAGTTACTTCACAGGGATGAACACTGAAGCTTTCTTT. Translating gives CASSYFTGMNTEAFF.

This chain joins TRBV6-5 and TRBJ1-1; a weak D match, TRBD1 (5 bases). V lost 5 bases, J lost 1 base, and 11 bases lay in between. This CDR3 spans 14 amino acids. The germline CDR1 and CDR2 sequences are MNHEY and SVGAGI. The CDR3, as DNA: TGTGCCAGCAGTCGGGACTTCAGGAACACTGAAGCTTTCTTT. Protein product: CASSRDFRNTEAFF.

The rearrangement uses TRBV7-9 and TRBJ1-1, with D possibly TRBD1 on 5 matching bases. Germline loops: CDR1 SEHNR, CDR2 FQNEAQ (reference sequence). The CDR3 is 14 amino acids. The ends were cut back, 6 bases at V and 1 base at J, with 12 bases in the middle. For the CDR3, the DNA is TGTGCCAGCAGTTTTCAGGGATCGAACACTGAAGCTTTCTTT. Protein: CASSFQGSNTEAFF.

The chain recombines TRBV5-8 with TRBJ2-1; D unclear. V was pared by 3 bases and J by 0 bases, with 13 bases between. Per the germline V gene, CDR1 is SGHTS and CDR2 is YDEGEE. This CDR3 has 16 amino acids. CDR3 DNA sequence: TGTGCCAGCAGCTCGTTCATTAAGAGCTCCTACAATGAGCAGTTCTTC. Its translation is CASSSFIKSSYNEQFF. Full variable domain (rest looked up from reference TRBV5-8 and TRBJ2-1): EAGVTQSPTHLIKTRGQQATLRCSPISGHTSVYWYQQALGLGLQFLLWYDEGEERNRGNFPPRFSGRQFPNYSSELNVNALELEDSALYLCASSSFIKSSYNEQFFGPGTRLTVL.

The gene calls are TRBV7-2 and TRBJ2-2, with a tentative D call TRBD2 (5 bases). V was cut by 3 bases and J by 7 bases, with 9 bases left in between. The CDR3 has 13 amino acids. The germline gives CDR1 SGHTA, CDR2 FQGNSA. This CDR3 is CASSLEAGGELFF. CDR3 in DNA: TGTGCCAGCAGCTTGGAGGCTGGCGGGGAGCTGTTTTTT.